The sequence of this T cell receptor (beta chain) was determined in a study of cytomegalovirus exposure and HLA in healthy donors. On the study more broadly: The 100 to 150 validation repertoires matched the 500 to 750 first-cohort repertoires in platform, a later analysis reported.

Findings of the study overall: That first-cohort TCR clusters tended to co-occur in the 95 to 150 validation repertoires was found in a later analysis. Investigators reported 150 to 200 TCR beta chains as tied to cytomegalovirus.

As for this clone: Its cognate antigen is unknown.

Unmatched junction bases numbered 4, after V lost 5 bases and J lost 1 base. Germline V lookup: CDR1 MDHEN, CDR2 SYDVKM. The CDR3 spans 14 residues. Using immunoSEQ multiplex PCR, the repertoire was profiled, and TCRdb retains in-frame clones only, with some absent. The sample has about 240,000 clones, approximately 83% seen once; the top ten hold 0.95% to 1.5%. The chain has TRBV28 and TRBJ2-7, with 8 bases aligning to TRBD1. This clonotype originated in a woman aged 25 to 39 in good health and CMV-seropositive. What was sequenced was PBMCs. As DNA, the CDR3 is TGTGCCAGCAGTGGGGACAGGTATTCCTACGAGCAGTACTTC. As protein: CASSGDRYSYEQYF.